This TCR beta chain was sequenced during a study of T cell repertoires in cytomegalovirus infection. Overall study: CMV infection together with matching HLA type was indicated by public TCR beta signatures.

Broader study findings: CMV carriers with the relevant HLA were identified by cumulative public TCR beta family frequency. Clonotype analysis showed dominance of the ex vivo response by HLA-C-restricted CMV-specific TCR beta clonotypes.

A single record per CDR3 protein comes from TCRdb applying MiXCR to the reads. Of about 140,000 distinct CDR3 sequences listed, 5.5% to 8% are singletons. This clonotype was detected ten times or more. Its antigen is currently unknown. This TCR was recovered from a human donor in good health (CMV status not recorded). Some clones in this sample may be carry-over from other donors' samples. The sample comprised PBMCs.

The CDR3 loop is CASSLVAGNTEAFF. DNA of the CDR3: TGTGCCAGCAGCTTAGTGGCAGGGAACACTGAAGCTTTCTTT. The chain couples TRBV7-2 to TRBJ1-1; D unclear. Germline-derived CDR1 and CDR2 are SGHTA and FQGNSA. The CDR3 is made up of 14 amino acids. The V end lost 1 base, the J end lost 1 base, and 7 bases lay between the germline ends.